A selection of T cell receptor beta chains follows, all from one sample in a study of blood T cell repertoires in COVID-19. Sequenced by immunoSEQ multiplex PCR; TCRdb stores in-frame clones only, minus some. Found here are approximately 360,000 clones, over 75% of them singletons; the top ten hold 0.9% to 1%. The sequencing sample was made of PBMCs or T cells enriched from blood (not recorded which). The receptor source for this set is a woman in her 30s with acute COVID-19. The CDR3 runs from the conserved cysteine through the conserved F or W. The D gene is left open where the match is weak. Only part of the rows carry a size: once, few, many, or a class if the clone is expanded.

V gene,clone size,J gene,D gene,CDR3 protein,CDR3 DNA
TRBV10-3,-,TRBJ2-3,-,CAISEGGSTDTQYF,TGTGCCATCAGTGAGGGCGGAAGCACAGATACGCAGTATTTT
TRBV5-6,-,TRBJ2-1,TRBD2,CASSQGLEEFF,TGTGCCAGCAGCCAAGGACTAGAGGAGTTCTTC
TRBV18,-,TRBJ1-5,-,CASSGERAQPQHF,TGTGCCAGCTCCGGGGAAAGGGCCCAGCCCCAGCATTTT
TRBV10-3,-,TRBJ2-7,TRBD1,CAISEFRDRNSYEQYF,TGTGCCATCAGTGAGTTTCGGGACAGAAACTCCTACGAGCAGTACTTC
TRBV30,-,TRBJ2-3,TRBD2,CARTGGGRSTDTQYF,TGTGCGAGGACCGGCGGGGGGAGAAGCACAGATACGCAGTATTTT
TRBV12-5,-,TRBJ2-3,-,CASGLDRGSSDTQYF,TGTGCTAGTGGTTTAGATCGGGGGTCCTCAGATACGCAGTATTTT
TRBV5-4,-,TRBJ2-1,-,CASSSSTGYNEQFF,TGTGCCAGCAGCTCCTCGACAGGTTACAATGAGCAGTTCTTC
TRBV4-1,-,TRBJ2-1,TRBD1,CASSPHPQGDPYNEQFF,TGCGCCAGCAGCCCGCATCCACAGGGGGACCCCTACAATGAGCAGTTCTTC
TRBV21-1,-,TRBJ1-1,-,CASSTSNFWGGCTEAFF,TGTGCCAGCAGCACTTCAAACTTTTGGGGGGGATGTACTGAAGCTTTCTTT
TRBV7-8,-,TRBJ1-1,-,CASSLEQINTEAFF,TGTGCCAGCAGCTTAGAACAGATAAACACTGAAGCTTTCTTT
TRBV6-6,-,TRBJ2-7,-,CASLGRGHHEQYF,TGTGCCAGCCTCGGGAGGGGGCATCACGAGCAGTACTTC
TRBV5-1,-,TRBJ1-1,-,CASSLATGRTEAFF,TGCGCCAGCAGCCTGGCGACAGGTCGTACTGAAGCTTTCTTT
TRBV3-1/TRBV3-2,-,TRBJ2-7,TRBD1,CATSRAGQGYENEQYF,TGTGCCACCAGCCGGGCGGGACAGGGCTATGAAAACGAGCAGTACTTC
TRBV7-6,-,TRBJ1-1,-,CASSPEGRGLPEAFF,TGTGCCAGCAGCCCGGAAGGAAGGGGGTTGCCTGAAGCTTTCTTT
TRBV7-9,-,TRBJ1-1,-,CASSLGPGMNTEAFF,TGTGCCAGCAGCTTAGGCCCAGGGATGAACACTGAAGCTTTCTTT
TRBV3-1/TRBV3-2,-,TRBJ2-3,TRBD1,CASSLGTGGRDTQYF,TGTGCCAGCAGCCTCGGGACAGGGGGCAGAGATACGCAGTATTTT
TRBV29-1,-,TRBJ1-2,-,CSVPGGYGYTF,TGCAGCGTTCCGGGAGGGTATGGCTACACCTTC
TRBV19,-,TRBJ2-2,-,CASTQQNAGELFF,TGTGCCAGTACACAACAGAACGCCGGGGAGCTGTTTTTT
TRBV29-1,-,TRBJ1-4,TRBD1,CSPNRDRPFQGEKLFF,TGCAGCCCAAACCGGGACAGGCCTTTCCAAGGGGAAAAACTGTTTTTT
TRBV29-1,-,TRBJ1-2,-,CSVREIDSYGYTF,TGCAGCGTACGAGAAATAGACAGTTATGGCTACACCTTC
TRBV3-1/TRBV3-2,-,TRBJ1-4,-,CASQQGSHRSEKLFF,TGTGCCAGCCAGCAAGGTTCCCACCGGAGTGAAAAACTGTTTTTT
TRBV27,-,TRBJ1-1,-,CASGRPGNTEAFF,TGTGCCAGCGGTAGACCGGGGAACACTGAAGCTTTCTTT
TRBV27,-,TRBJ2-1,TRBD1,CASSPPASGGGTEQFF,TGTGCCAGCAGTCCCCCCGCTTCAGGGGGTGGGACTGAGCAGTTCTTC
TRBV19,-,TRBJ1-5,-,CASSIRQTRNQPQHF,TGTGCCAGTAGTATTAGGCAGACTCGGAATCAGCCCCAGCATTTT
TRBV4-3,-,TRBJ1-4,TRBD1,CASSQGQGVNEKLFF,TGCGCCAGCAGCCAGGGACAGGGGGTAAATGAAAAACTGTTTTTT
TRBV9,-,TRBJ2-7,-,CASSVASRGDEQYF,TGTGCCAGCAGCGTAGCTTCCAGGGGGGACGAGCAGTACTTC
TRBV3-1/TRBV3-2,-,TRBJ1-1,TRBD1,CASSLRTGSTEAFF,TGTGCCAGCAGCTTGCGGACAGGGTCCACTGAAGCTTTCTTT
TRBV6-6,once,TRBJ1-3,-,CASSHGPGGIGNTIYF,TGTGCCAGCAGTCACGGGCCCGGGGGGATTGGAAACACCATATATTTT
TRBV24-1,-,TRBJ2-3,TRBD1,CATSDFPGQGAVDTQYF,TGTGCCACCAGTGATTTTCCGGGACAGGGGGCTGTAGATACGCAGTATTTT
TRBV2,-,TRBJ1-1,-,CASSAPGGVNTEAFF,TGTGCCAGCAGTGCACCGGGGGGGGTGAACACTGAAGCTTTCTTT
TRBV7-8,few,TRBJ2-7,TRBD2,CASSLLAGDYEQYF,TGTGCCAGCAGCTTACTAGCGGGGGACTACGAGCAGTACTTC